This T cell receptor beta chain came from a study of shared clonotypes between healthy human individuals (dated by TCRdb to the early 2020s). In the study overall: The cohort comprised a couple of women and a few men aged 18 to 49 years. Libraries were prepared and TCR repertoires were sequenced by different laboratories using diverse techniques, in order to increase sequencing depth and limit assay-specific biases. Between about 0.9 and 10 billion PBMCs per donor were obtained by leukapheresis. Per donor, three plates each were used for CD4 naive and CD4 memory, two for CD8 naive, and one for CD8 memory. To estimate repertoire size and how much clonotypes are shared between individuals, the study performed deep sequencing of blood TCR repertoires from a few healthy adults. What the authors observed across the whole study: Only blood was sampled, and tissue TCR repertoires likely differ from those in blood. Clonotypes shared by all four sorted-subset donors showed higher generation probabilities than non-shared clonotypes. Based on pairwise subsampling, the degree of clonotype sharing among donors was expected to be affected by sequencing depth. Estimated clonotype richness was generally larger for naive than for memory subsets. Even with the large sequencing depth, rarefaction of the sorted-subset datasets indicated that sequencing was incomplete. When a few donors were compared, the shared fraction of clonotypes was 5% to 6.5% for naive CD4, roughly 3.3% for naive CD8, 2% to 2.5% for memory CD4, and under 0.5% for memory CD8. The small number of donors limited the genetic and exposure-history diversity represented.

Including the terminal cysteine and phenylalanine, the CDR3 comprises 16 residues. The DNA shown is the 48-base CDR3, in frame from base 1. The germline V gene provides CDR1 KGHSH and CDR2 LQKENI. Trimming takes 2 bases from V and 0 bases from J, and the germline ends sit 11 bases apart. The donors were healthy, HIV-negative adults who had no recently reported acute infections or vaccinations. Only Caucasian adults living in Nashville, Tennessee, USA were represented among the donors. CD4+ T cells were enriched through magnetic negative selection, after which naive cells were positively selected on CD45RA and the remaining negative fraction served as the memory subset. After blood collection by leukapheresis, PBMCs were isolated using Ficoll-Histopaque density gradient centrifugation and then cryopreserved in the vapor phase of liquid nitrogen. Analytical flow cytometry was used to check the purity and quantity of every magnetically sorted T cell population. Genomic DNA was isolated from each sorted fraction and quantified by UV absorbance on a Nanodrop 2000c.

TCR CDR3 regions were amplified from genomic DNA by multiplex PCR using the deep immunoSEQ assay. Extracted genomic DNA from each cell subset was distributed evenly across all wells of several immunoSEQ 96-well plates, and each plate was treated as a replicate. For sorted subsets, roughly 0.2 ug genomic DNA, equal to tens of thousands of T cell genomes, was loaded into each replicate PCR. Purified libraries were measured with a Qubit 3.0 fluorometer, size-checked on a Bioanalyzer 2100, and measured again with the KAPA Library Quantification kit. Every immunoSEQ 96-well plate was sequenced on a dedicated single-read 150-cycle Illumina NextSeq 550 flow cell. Regarding the original processing steps: The immunoSEQ output contained only junctional sequences without quality scores, so filtering could not match that applied to full-length reads. Sequences were annotated with PyIR, a Python wrapper for IgBLAST v1.9, using IMGT germline references to assign V/J genes and CDR3. Reads were filtered out if the reads had weak V/J assignments (E-value above 1e-6), no CDR3, stop codons, out-of-frame junctions, or ambiguous translated residues. A V3J clonotype was defined by an identical inferred V gene, J gene, and CDR3 amino acid sequence. Percentage overlap between repertoires was calculated by dividing the number of shared unique clonotypes by the size of the smaller repertoire. RTK rarefaction, the Chao1 estimator, and Recon v2.1 estimates of unobserved clonotypes were used to assess repertoire richness. Generation probabilities for all TCRbeta clonotypes obtained by the gDNA method from a few donors were computed using OLGA. TCRdb re-hosts the immuneACCESS table, in-frame sequences only. Its copies lack some clones; in the studies checked, an unresolved V gene accounts for under half of them, and the cause for the rest is not known. D and trimming were read from the DNA, whereas the V and J calls and clone size are those reported in that table. The sample yields roughly 2.2 million clones; roughly 92% were counted once. Approximately 0.41% of the sample belongs to the ten largest clones.

For this clone: Its target antigen remains unknown. No base quality information exists; no much larger clone differs at one position.

This receptor was obtained from a young man in good health. Some clones in this sample may be carry-over from other donors' samples. The sample was naive CD4+ T cells from PBMCs. The sample's cell subset or site label is to be understood as: CD45RA+ positively selected. The chain is encoded by TRBV18 joined to TRBJ1-3; the D gene remains uncertain. The sequenced DNA is TGTGCCAGCTCACCAATCAGGCTGACCTCTGGAAACACCATATATTTT. It translates as CASSPIRLTSGNTIYF.